The entry that follows covers one T cell receptor beta chain sequence. Ten or more counts support this clone. The clone's antigen remains unknown. The read is 3 residues too short to cover the CDR3 end, so that end is filled in from the germline J gene. Including the terminal cysteine and phenylalanine, the CDR3 comprises 12 residues. Only the CDR3 bases that were read are kept: 27 of them, in frame from base 1. Sequences SQVTM (CDR1) and ANQGSEA (CDR2) are obtained from the germline V gene. Trimming takes 4 bases from V and 4 bases from J, and the germline ends sit 8 bases apart. The data derive from a study of T cell clonality in common variable immunodeficiency (dated by TCRdb to between 2014 and 2017). Beyond this particular receptor, the publication reports: Correlations of repertoire features with clinical complications were constrained by heterogeneity among patients within the CVID cohort. CVID TCRbeta sequences were reported to have fewer deletions and N-nucleotide insertions and to lack highly modified clones with 13 or more V deletions. Increased TCRbeta clonality was found in CVID subjects compared with healthy controls (t-test p = 0.018), with the increase being most characteristic of about a third of subjects. Healthy controls shared more TCRbeta clones with each other than CVID subjects shared among themselves (p < 0.0001). According to the authors, finding the cause of the higher clonality in CVID would require sequencing the repertoires of T cell subpopulations. Even though DNA input was the same, control samples had an average of about 90,000 unique sequences each, compared with 30,000 to 40,000 in CVID samples.

For sequencing input, CVID and control samples contributed equivalent amounts of genomic DNA. For every sample, a 60 bp segment covering the rearranged TCRbeta CDR3 region was amplified and then sequenced. The immunoSEQ assay, a bias-corrected multiplex PCR combined with high-throughput sequencing, was used to amplify TCRbeta. The original pipeline was this. Each unique nucleotide sequence was treated as a clone and annotated with V, D and J genes, copy number and frequency. Sequences were labeled productive if in frame, and non-productive if out of frame or containing stop codons. Clonality was calculated from Shannon's entropy as previously described. The predicted amino acid sequences of productive clones were used to derive the mean CDR3 Kyte-Doolittle hydropathy. Scaled V gene usage was hierarchically clustered using Manhattan distance and complete linkage with the R hclust function. To assess clone sharing by CDR3 amino acid sequence, 12 repertoires per group were resampled over 100 rounds. The repertoires were searched for some 70 published EBV-specific TCRbeta sequences and fewer than 250 published CMV-specific TCRbeta sequences. Analysis left out two CVID samples that produced under 10,000 sequences, so around 40 CVID repertoires remained. TCRdb took this table from immuneACCESS and kept in-frame rearrangements with V and J called. Such tables lack part of the clones; where checked against another copy, unresolved V genes explain under half of the gap, and the rest is unexplained. That table gives V, J and clone size, and the DNA gave D and trimming. This sample was tabulated with about 33,000 clones, among which there are no singletons. Clones ranked in the top ten supply over 5% of the sample.

Standard criteria, namely reduction of serum IgG, IgA and/or IgM below the normal range together with specific antibody deficiency, were applied for the diagnosis of CVID. The CVID group comprised about 45 subjects, 15 or so female and roughly 30 male, aged roughly 8 to 65 years with a mean age of around 41. Most of the CVID patients and most of the healthy controls were of Caucasian heritage. Replacement immunoglobulin therapy had been administered to all CVID subjects for at least one year at the time of study participation. At the time of blood collection, no CVID subject was ill or was being treated with immunomodulatory or immunosuppressive medication. From each donor, roughly 5 to 8 ml of heparinized peripheral whole blood was collected. TCRbeta CDR3 repertoires were sequenced from genomic DNA of adults with common variable immune deficiency (CVID) and healthy adult controls. Diluted blood was density-centrifuged over Hypaque 1077 or Ficoll-Paque to isolate peripheral blood mononuclear cells. Genomic DNA was extracted from unsorted mononuclear cells by Qiagen column purification or by a centrifugation-based method.

The source of this sequence is a human donor with common variable immunodeficiency. Recombination linked TRBV29-1 to TRBJ2-1; no D gene can be assigned with confidence. Sequencing was done on a sample of peripheral blood mononuclear cells. The CDR3 region: CSVADTYNEQFF. The CDR3 bases that were read are TGCAGCGTTGCTGACACTTACAATGAG.